The source of this TCR beta chain is a study of blood T cell repertoires in COVID-19. Study as a whole: Collection of acute and convalescent COVID-19 samples took place in the United States, Italy and Spain. In each case, the material was cDNA or gDNA derived from T cells, B-cell-depleted T cells, or PBMCs.

Authors' processing steps: Amplification of reference gene primers provided the estimated nucleated cell counts. Sequenced by immunoSEQ multiplex PCR; TCRdb stores in-frame clones only, minus some. The V and J calls and clone size are taken from that table; D and trimming were inferred from the DNA. The table lists 150,000 to 200,000 clones, about 87% of them singletons, with 2.7% in the top ten. Sequenced: peripheral blood. This TCR derives from a man aged 35-49 years with active or convalescent COVID-19.

CDR3 amino acids: CASSDPGQLNTEAFF. The CDR3 coding sequence is TGTGCCAGCAGTGACCCGGGACAGCTGAACACTGAAGCTTTCTTT. The rearrangement joins TRBV6-1 to TRBJ1-1; 7 bases are shared with TRBD1. Germline V gene data show CDR1 as MNHNS and CDR2 as SASEGT. This CDR3 spans 15 amino acids. The ends lost 3 bases at V and 0 bases at J; junction bases unmatched: 4.